The T cell receptor (beta chain) described here comes from a study of cytomegalovirus exposure and HLA in healthy donors. A note on this clone: What it recognizes is unknown.

Germline V gene lookup returns CDR1 WSHSY and CDR2 SAAADI. This CDR3 region has 13 residues. Unmatched junction bases numbered 8, after V lost 7 bases and J lost 6 bases. Both 60 Vbeta primers and 13 Jbeta primers went into the PCR. Libraries were prepared by immunoSEQ multiplex PCR; TCRdb keeps only in-frame clonotypes and omits some of them. The profile shows some 97,000 clones, approximately 81% of them singletons. Study conclusions and caveats: Immune exposure data for these donors was limited to CMV serostatus. High specificity and sensitivity for cytomegalovirus status were reported for the classifier.

Sequencing was performed on PBMCs. This TCR was recovered from a male donor in good health and CMV-seropositive. The chain couples TRBV10-2 to TRBJ2-7; the match to TRBD1 covers 8 bases. CDR3 coding DNA: TGCGCCAGCAATGGCAGGGGGCGCGGCGAGCAGTACTTC. It is translated as CASNGRGRGEQYF.